This T cell receptor beta chain was recovered during a study of CD8+CD57+ T cells in acquired aplastic anemia (dated by TCRdb to the late 2010s). The study in broad terms: Extracted DNA from sorted CD4+ and CD8+ cells averaged around 3.2 ug, ranging from roughly 0.2 to 30 ug.

Profiling of TCR beta VDJ combinations and CDR3 sequences used genomic DNA as the template. An Illumina HiSeq 2000 was used for TCR repertoire sequencing. The original methods were these. Repertoire assessment relied on Simpson's diversity index, CDR3 size and DJ length profiles, and TRBV/TRBJ rearrangement plots. The immunodominant clone was defined as the most abundant DNA sequence in deep sequencing data. CDR3 amino acid sequences were checked for sharing across subjects and were also compared against the VDJdb database and published repertoires. TCRdb reanalyzed the raw reads on its own, using fastp at Q25 for trimming and MiXCR for clone calling, and kept in-frame beta chains. Entries that share a CDR3 protein sequence are merged under the most common genes and DNA. What appears here as the V and J calls and clone size reflects TCRdb's work, not the paper's. Within this sample are around 250,000 distinct CDR3 sequences, with 45% to 70% of them counted one time only. The top ten constitute roughly 8% of the sample.

Turning to this clonotype: This receptor's antigen is unknown. No much larger clone exists at a distance of one base, and base qualities are not known.

The CDR3 numbers 13 residues from cysteine through phenylalanine. Just CDR3 DNA is preserved here, 39 bases in frame from base 1. CDR1 and CDR2 (SGHAT, FQDESV) derive from the germline V gene (reference sequence). V drops 0 bases and J drops 12 bases, leaving 12 bases in between. TCR repertoires of sorted CD4+ and CD8+ blood T cells from severe aplastic anemia patients and healthy subjects were deep-sequenced in the study. Ficoll-Paque density gradient centrifugation was used to isolate peripheral blood mononuclear cells. Before DNA extraction, CD4+ and CD8+ T cells were sorted by FACS or by magnetic beads. General study outcomes and caveats: CD8+ Simpson's diversity did not differ significantly between patients and healthy controls (P=0.060). Although some 28 CD8+ CDR3 sequences were shared by patients and controls, these sequences appeared highly expressed in patients and within the immunodominant clones of patients.

The specimen sequenced was sorted CD4+, CD8+, or CD8+CD57+ T cells (not recorded which) from PBMCs. The sequence came from a human donor with severe aplastic anemia or a healthy control (not recorded which). This receptor chain uses TRBV11-1 and TRBJ2-1; the D element might be TRBD1 or TRBD2, as each aligns at 5 bases. For the CDR3, the sequence is CASSLAGVLRQFF. The nucleotide sequence is given as TGTGCCAGCAGCTTAGCGGGGGTCTTGAGGCAGTTCTTC.